These T cell receptor beta chains were read from a single sample in a study of T cells in Graves' hyperthyroidism and ophthalmopathy. From the multiplex PCR reads, TCRdb called clonotypes with MiXCR, one entry per CDR3 protein. The repertoire holds around 610,000 distinct CDR3 sequences, with around 15% as singletons. Sequenced: blood. These TCRs come from a woman in her thirties or forties with Graves' ophthalmopathy. Each CDR3 is given with its conserved first and last residue. The D gene is left open where the match is weak. Some rows have no size entry. The others give once, few or many, or a class for an expanded clone.

NA	TRBV12-3/TRBV12-4	many	TRBJ2-5	CASSLGGAQETQYF	TGTGCCAGCAGTTTGGGGGGAGCGCAAGAGACCCAGTACTTC
NA	TRBV6-1	NA	TRBJ1-5	CASSPTDSYNQPQHF	TGTGCCAGCAGCCCCACGGACAGCTACAATCAGCCCCAGCATTTT
NA	TRBV29-1	many	TRBJ1-5	CSGGTVPGQPQHF	TGCAGCGGTGGGACCGTCCCGGGGCAGCCCCAGCATTTT
TRBD1	TRBV12-3/TRBV12-4	many	TRBJ1-1	CASSPGTAFMNTEAFF	TGTGCCAGCAGTCCCGGGACAGCCTTCATGAACACTGAAGCTTTCTTT
TRBD2	TRBV11-2	many	TRBJ2-5	CASSTRLAQETQYF	TGTGCCAGCAGCACAAGACTAGCACAAGAGACCCAGTACTTC
NA	TRBV18	many	TRBJ1-2	CASSPSGAASNYGYTF	TGTGCCAGCTCTCCGTCAGGCGCAGCCTCTAACTATGGCTACACCTTC
NA	TRBV7-9	NA	TRBJ2-5	CASSPIRGANQETQYF	TGTGCCAGCAGCCCAATACGGGGGGCCAACCAAGAGACCCAGTACTTC
TRBD2	TRBV27	many	TRBJ2-2	CASSSGGRGGELFF	TGTGCCAGCAGTTCGGGAGGCCGGGGCGGGGAGCTGTTTTTT
TRBD1	TRBV4-1	NA	TRBJ1-5	CASSQRQGASNQPQHF	TGCGCCAGCAGCCAACGACAGGGGGCAAGCAATCAGCCCCAGCATTTT
NA	TRBV10-3	many	TRBJ2-7	CAISESGPHYEQYF	TGTGCCATCAGTGAGTCGGGACCCCACTACGAGCAGTACTTC
TRBD1	TRBV6-5	many	TRBJ1-2	CASSAPDRGGYTF	TGTGCCAGCAGCGCCCCGGACAGGGGAGGGTACACCTTC
NA	TRBV11-3	many	TRBJ2-5	CASSARGAEETQYF	TGTGCCAGCAGCGCCCGGGGGGCGGAAGAGACCCAGTACTTC
NA	TRBV28	many	TRBJ2-5	CASTFSHVEAQYF	TGTGCCAGCACCTTCAGCCACGTAGAGGCCCAGTACTTC
TRBD1	TRBV7-2	few	TRBJ2-7	CASSLRPGQGYEQYF	TGTGCCAGCAGCTTAAGACCGGGACAGGGCTACGAGCAGTACTTC
NA	TRBV12-3/TRBV12-4	many	TRBJ2-5	CASSWTSRGQETQYF	TGTGCCAGCAGTTGGACGTCGAGGGGCCAAGAGACCCAGTACTTC
NA	TRBV9	few	TRBJ1-6	CASSVAVSSPLHF	TGTGCCAGCAGCGTAGCGGTGAGTTCACCCCTCCACTTT
NA	TRBV7-9	few	TRBJ1-1	CASSVLLNTEAFF	TGTGCCAGCAGCGTACTCTTGAACACTGAAGCTTTCTTT
NA	TRBV7-9	few	TRBJ2-5	CASSLVSSYQYF	TGTGCCAGCAGCTTAGTTTCCAGCTATCAGTACTTC
NA	TRBV29-1	NA	TRBJ1-2	CSVEKMGLGGYTF	TGCAGCGTTGAAAAGATGGGGCTTGGTGGCTACACCTTC
TRBD1	TRBV6-2/TRBV6-3	NA	TRBJ2-1	CASRRSGGPHNEQFF	TGTGCCAGCAGGCGATCAGGGGGTCCGCACAATGAGCAGTTCTTC
NA	TRBV6-4	NA	TRBJ1-2	CASSDDLGSMANYGYTF	TGTGCCAGCAGTGACGACCTCGGGTCAATGGCCAACTATGGCTACACCTTC
TRBD1	TRBV19	many	TRBJ1-2	CASSIDGTGFYGYGYTF	TGTGCCAGTAGTATTGATGGGACAGGATTTTATGGCTATGGCTACACCTTC
TRBD1	TRBV28	NA	TRBJ1-5	CASSRDRGWQPQHF	TGTGCCAGCAGTAGGGACAGGGGGTGGCAGCCCCAGCATTTT
TRBD1	TRBV29-1	many	TRBJ2-7	CSVGFGTGTTYEQYF	TGCAGCGTTGGGTTCGGGACAGGCACCACCTACGAGCAGTACTTC
NA	TRBV7-8	many	TRBJ2-7	CASSLADSGSSYEQYF	TGTGCCAGCAGCTTAGCTGACAGTGGGAGCTCCTACGAGCAGTACTTC
TRBD1	TRBV4-2	few	TRBJ1-1	CASSSAGTGENTEAFF	TGTGCCAGCAGCTCAGCCGGGACAGGGGAGAACACTGAAGCTTTCTTT
NA	TRBV28	many	TRBJ2-7	CASSLPHDFSYEQYF	TGTGCCAGCAGTTTGCCCCACGACTTCTCCTACGAGCAGTACTTC
NA	TRBV6-2/TRBV6-3	few	TRBJ2-5	CASRRGSWETQYF	TGTGCCAGCAGACGGGGCTCCTGGGAGACCCAGTACTTC
TRBD1	TRBV7-2	many	TRBJ2-7	CASSHRDRDYEQYF	TGTGCCAGCAGCCACCGGGACAGAGACTACGAGCAGTACTTC
TRBD2	TRBV20-1	NA	TRBJ2-2	CSAPRGGLTGELFF	TGCAGTGCCCCACGGGGGGGGCTCACCGGGGAGCTGTTTTTT
NA	TRBV12-3/TRBV12-4	NA	TRBJ2-2	CASTLDKNTGELFF	TGTGCCAGCACTTTGGACAAGAACACCGGGGAGCTGTTTTTT
NA	TRBV25-1	many	TRBJ2-7	CASSDYPSRYEQYF	TGTGCCAGCAGTGATTATCCAAGCCGATACGAGCAGTACTTC
TRBD1	TRBV5-1	many	TRBJ2-5	CASSVPGQKKETQYF	TGCGCCAGCAGCGTGCCGGGACAGAAAAAAGAGACCCAGTACTTC
NA	TRBV19	few	TRBJ1-5	CASSGRGLANQPQHF	TGTGCCAGTAGCGGGAGGGGGTTGGCCAATCAGCCCCAGCATTTT
TRBD1	TRBV19	NA	TRBJ1-1	CASSIRQGGTEAFF	TGTGCCAGTAGTATCCGACAGGGAGGTACTGAAGCTTTCTTT
NA	TRBV30	many	TRBJ1-1	CAWSPWDGNTEAFF	TGTGCCTGGAGTCCCTGGGACGGGAACACTGAAGCTTTCTTT
NA	TRBV6-5	NA	TRBJ2-5	CASSSRAGGETQYF	TGTGCCAGCAGTTCACGAGCGGGTGGGGAGACCCAGTACTTC
NA	TRBV28	many	TRBJ2-5	CASSLTSTPGTTQYF	TGTGCCAGCAGTTTGACTTCTACCCCGGGGACGACCCAGTACTTC
TRBD1	TRBV12-5	many	TRBJ1-2	CASGLQRQGLDGYTF	TGTGCTAGTGGACTCCAAAGACAGGGCCTGGATGGCTACACCTTC
NA	TRBV20-1	many	TRBJ2-7	CSAIPLQSYEQYF	TGCAGTGCTATACCCCTCCAGAGCTACGAGCAGTACTTC
TRBD2	TRBV30	many	TRBJ2-3	CAWNRLAGEFDTQYF	TGTGCCTGGAATAGGCTAGCGGGAGAGTTTGATACGCAGTATTTT
TRBD1	TRBV6-1	many	TRBJ2-7	CASSVHRGSYEQYF	TGTGCCAGCAGTGTACACAGGGGTTCCTACGAGCAGTACTTC
NA	TRBV6-2/TRBV6-3	many	TRBJ1-5	CASSYSIGDGNQPQHF	TGTGCCAGCAGTTACTCGATTGGGGATGGCAATCAGCCCCAGCATTTT
TRBD1	TRBV4-1	many	TRBJ1-1	CASSQHGQGGEAFF	TGCGCCAGCAGCCAGCACGGTCAGGGGGGTGAAGCTTTCTTT
NA	TRBV10-3	once	TRBJ1-2	CAISESWGTIYGYTF	TGTGCCATCAGTGAGTCCTGGGGCACGATCTATGGCTACACCTTC
TRBD1	TRBV30	many	TRBJ1-6	CASEAGTGKSPLHF	TGTGCCTCCGAGGCCGGGACAGGGAAGTCACCCCTCCACTTT
NA	TRBV12-3/TRBV12-4	many	TRBJ2-7	CASTPSHVLEQYF	TGTGCCAGCACCCCCTCGCACGTCCTCGAGCAGTACTTC
NA	TRBV19	many	TRBJ1-2	CASSKAGADYGYTF	TGTGCCAGTAGTAAAGCAGGGGCGGACTATGGCTACACCTTC
NA	TRBV18	few	TRBJ2-7	CASSPNPEYYEQYF	TGTGCCAGCTCACCTAACCCGGAGTACTACGAGCAGTACTTC
NA	TRBV7-3	many	TRBJ2-2	CASSLTDANTGELFF	TGTGCCAGCAGCTTAACAGACGCGAACACCGGGGAGCTGTTTTTT
NA	TRBV20-1	many	TRBJ1-1	CSAPGVSEAFF	TGCAGTGCTCCAGGGGTGTCCGAAGCTTTCTTT
TRBD1	TRBV28	few	TRBJ2-7	CASSLNLKEQGPRHSYEQYF	TGTGCCAGCAGTCTAAACCTTAAAGAACAGGGGCCCCGACACTCCTACGAGCAGTACTTC
NA	TRBV18	few	TRBJ1-1	CASSSSFSTEAFF	TGTGCCAGCTCATCAAGTTTTAGCACTGAAGCTTTCTTT
NA	TRBV6-1	many	TRBJ1-2	CASSDAVRGYGYTF	TGTGCCAGCAGTGATGCAGTGAGGGGCTATGGCTACACCTTC